The subject of this entry is one TCR beta chain. This clone's antigen is unknown. There are no base qualities to consult, and no much larger clone falls within one base. The data originate from a study of blood T cell repertoires in COVID-19 (dated by TCRdb to about 2020). About the study as a whole: Collaborator samples came from the United States, Italy and Spain and covered acute and convalescent phases of COVID-19. The prospective study material was composed of cDNA or gDNA derived from T cells, B-cell-depleted T cells, or PBMCs. The dataset comprised deeply sampled blood TCRbeta repertoires from subjects exposed to, actively infected with, or recovered from COVID-19. The repertoires were made available in a free public database intended to serve as a resource for research on the immune response to SARS-CoV-2. Samples came from the ongoing ImmuneRACE study (first 160 participants) plus 1,254 subjects from 6 global collaborators. A de-identified subject ID, COVID-19 status, age in years and sex were almost always included in the sample metadata. HLA class I and class II types, where available, came from metadata supplied by the sample provider rather than from assay-based typing.

Collaborating institutions collected whole blood in K2EDTA tubes following their own protocols. For TCRbeta analysis, collaborators shipped samples in one of three forms: frozen whole blood, isolated PBMCs, or DNA extracted from either of those sample types. TCRbeta CDR3 regions were amplified from genomic DNA by means of the immunoSEQ Assay, a bias-controlled multiplex PCR. As for how the authors treated the data: Nucleated cell counts per sample were estimated from amplification of reference gene primers within the assay. To quantify the absolute abundance of each unique TCRbeta CDR3 rearrangement, sequence reads were collapsed and filtered. For each sample, productive Simpson clonality was calculated as the square root of Simpson's diversity index over productive rearrangements. In its TCRdb copy, this immuneACCESS table keeps in-frame sequences only and misses some clones. Where compared with another copy, unresolved V genes explain less than half of these, and the others have no known cause. V, J and clone size are those of that table, while D and trimming were read from the DNA. The sample yields 45,000 to 55,000 clones; roughly 90% were counted once. 25% to 30% of the sample lies in the top ten.

The germline V gene encodes CDR1 LNHDA and CDR2 SQIVND (reference sequence). Measured from the cysteine to the phenylalanine, the CDR3 is 13 residues long. The sequence is cut down to CDR3 DNA, 39 bases in frame from base 1. V trim: 4 bases; J trim: 3 bases; unmatched bases: 2. Study-wide findings and limitations: How much clinical and demographic metadata was included differed by source and by participant, and the metadata was provided uncurated.

The sample comprised peripheral blood. The chain links TRBV19 with TRBJ2-7; 8 bases in the middle match TRBD1. The receptor was derived from a woman of 80 years or more with acute or convalescent COVID-19. The CDR3 in this case is CASSSGQGYEQYF. The DNA sequence follows: TGTGCCAGTAGTAGCGGACAGGGCTACGAGCAGTACTTC.